This T cell receptor beta chain was recovered during a study of T cell repertoires in breast cancer (dated by TCRdb to 2015 to 2016). Study-wide context: Samples profiled in the study came from tumors, lymph nodes and peripheral blood lymphocytes of breast cancer patients, along with peripheral blood from healthy control donors. Tumor-free lymph nodes were processed without enzymatic digestion, and blood samples were separated by Ficoll. Controls included nine healthy donors of an age range similar to the patients. Tumors and tumor-involved lymph nodes were minced, digested with Liberase and DNase, and then passed through 70-um and 40-um filters. Sequencing yielded on average roughly 450,000 sequences per sample and 7.5 to 10 reads per input cell. ER+/PR+ status was present in the majority of the roughly 20 patient tumors that were analyzed for shared TCRs. The study reasoned that TCRs shared between breast cancer patients would target shared antigens, given breast cancer's low mutational burden and rare common mutations. Here is what the overall study found, with its caveats: Emulsion RT-PCR was regarded as qualitative rather than quantitative, because clone recovery was skewed by transcript abundance and primer differences. Discarding singleton TCRs and sampling only part of each tumor may have missed genuine antitumor clones. Shared TCRs were encoded by various nucleotide sequences, which suggests selection and expansion based on antigen. Compared with tumor-free nodes, tumor-involved sentinel lymph nodes shared about fourfold more TCRs with matched tumor repertoires (about 8.3% versus 1.9%). Eighteen TCR pairs were shared across seven or more patient tumors and were rarely found in control blood, which suggested possible tumor specificity. TRBV7 predominated among the shared TCRs, which could possibly reflect tumor recognition or a mispriming bias from eight TRBV7 primers.

Preparation of the library involved emulsion pairing. Unpaired genes were suppressed by a second nested PCR containing blocking oligos, after which a third nested PCR added Illumina adaptors and barcodes. Each master mix for emulsion RT-PCR held roughly 5,000-260,000 T cells along with C-region, Stepout and V-region primers. Emulsions were generated with the Micellula Emulsion and Purification Kit, and RT-PCR used Qiagen OneStep RT-PCR reagents. Pooled libraries were sequenced with paired-end 2 x 250 reads on an Illumina MiSeq. The original pipeline was this. Read pairs were joined in Galaxy and clipped at the engineered overlap into separate alpha and beta files, and reads that were not clipped were discarded. Alpha-beta pairs were assigned using CompleteTCR, a MiTCR-based pipeline in which chains sharing read cluster identifiers are linked by an R script. TCR sequences observed only once, about 1-3.2%, were removed as potential sequencing errors. The public sequencing data were trimmed at Q25 with fastp and processed into clonotypes with MiXCR by TCRdb, which kept only in-frame beta chains. Identical CDR3 proteins give one entry, which carries the most common genes and DNA. These V and J calls originate from TCRdb's pipeline instead of the authors' own analysis. The sample table holds about 650 distinct CDR3 sequences, of which over 50% were seen once. Approximately 94% of the sample goes to the ten largest clones.

A word on this clonotype: The target of this receptor is not known. Per-nucleotide qualities are absent, and no much larger clonotype sits a single base away.

To analyze paired alpha-beta TCRs of CD8+ T cells, the study used an expanded emulsion RT-PCR method with primers covering all TCR V genes. CD8+ T cells were isolated with a CD8 positive selection kit and were then incubated overnight in 8.5 to 10 IU/mL IL-2 prior to emulsion RT-PCR. According to the germline V gene, CDR1 reads SGHVS and CDR2 reads FNYEAQ. V is shortened by 5 bases, J by 8 bases, and the region joining them spans 15 bases. Inclusive of the bounding cysteine and phenylalanine, the CDR3 is 13 residues long. CDR3 DNA only is kept here, 39 bases in frame from base 1. The chain couples TRBV7-6 to TRBJ1-1, with an unclear D gene assignment. This clonotype was sampled from a pool of human donors with breast cancer or a healthy control (not recorded which). Material: CD8+ T cells. The DNA reads as follows: TGTGCCAGCAGCGTAGGACGCAGCGCCGAAGCTTTCTTT. Its translation is CASSVGRSAEAFF.